Many counts were recorded for the clone carrying this T cell receptor (beta chain). The source of the sample is a study of molecular identifiers for immune sequencing clone quantification. Trimming removed 4 bases from V and 0 bases from J, with 13 bases in between. The CDR3 consists of 14 residues. Germline V gene lookup returns CDR1 DFQATT and CDR2 SNEGSKA (reference sequence). TCRdb passed the PCR reads through MiXCR, listing each CDR3 protein once. Among about 630,000 distinct CDR3 sequences listed, 25% were seen once. The sequenced sample was naive CD8+ T cells from blood, with Jurkat cell RNA spiked in. Indicated subset: FACS-sorted CD8+CD4-CCR7+CD45RA+ naive T cells. The TCR sequence derives from a human donor in good health. Some libraries in this study had Jurkat cell RNA spiked in. The V gene is TRBV20-1, the J gene TRBJ2-7, with D possibly being TRBD2 (5 bases). The CDR3 DNA reads as TGCAGTGCTACCGAGGGCCTAAGCTCCTACGAGCAGTACTTC. Translation: CSATEGLSSYEQYF.